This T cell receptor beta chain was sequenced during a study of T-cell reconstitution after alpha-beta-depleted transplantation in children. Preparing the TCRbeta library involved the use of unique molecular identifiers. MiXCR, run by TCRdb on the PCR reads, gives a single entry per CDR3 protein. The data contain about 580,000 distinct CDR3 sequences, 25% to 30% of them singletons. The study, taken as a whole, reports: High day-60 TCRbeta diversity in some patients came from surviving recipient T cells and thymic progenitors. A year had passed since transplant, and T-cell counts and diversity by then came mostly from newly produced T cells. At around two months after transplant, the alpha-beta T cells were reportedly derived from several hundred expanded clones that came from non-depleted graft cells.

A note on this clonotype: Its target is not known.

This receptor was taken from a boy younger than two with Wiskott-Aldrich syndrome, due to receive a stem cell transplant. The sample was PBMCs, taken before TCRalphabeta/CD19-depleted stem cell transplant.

In nucleotides, the CDR3 is TGTGCCAGCAGCCCCGGCATTACGGGAATGACTTTCTTT. It yields the protein CASSPGITGMTFF. This rearrangement joins TRBV3-1 to TRBJ1-1; no firm D call. This CDR3 contains 13 residues. CDR1 and CDR2 from the germline V gene are LGHDT and YNNKEL (reference sequence). Trimming removed 4 bases at V and 12 bases at J, with 18 bases between.